The subject of this entry is one TCR beta chain. The sample originates from a study of blood T cell repertoires in COVID-19. Background on the study: Whether acute or convalescent, the COVID-19 samples came from the United States, Italy and Spain.

Assay used: immunoSEQ multiplex PCR; TCRdb lists only in-frame clones, some missing. The data contain about 500,000 clones, 87% of them seen just once; the ten biggest clones take up 0.65% to 0.9%. Participants spanned ages about 18 to 100 years and resided in around 25 US areas. Cohort 3 recovered donors had two negative PCRs, clearance, or symptom resolution. The sequencing sample was made of PBMCs or T cells enriched from blood (not recorded which). The TCR was taken from a woman in her late teens or twenties who had recovered from COVID-19.

CDR3 DNA: TGTGCCACGGGGAGAACTAATGAAAAACTGTTTTTT. It encodes CATGRTNEKLFF. The chain joins TRBV6-5 to TRBJ1-4, with no clear D. V was shortened by 10 bases and J by 1 base, with 7 bases between the two germline ends. This CDR3 is built from 12 residues. Germline V gene sequence: CDR1 MNHEY, CDR2 SVGAGI.